The rows below give T cell receptor beta chains drawn from one sample of a study of cytomegalovirus exposure and HLA in healthy donors. Data came from immunoSEQ multiplex PCR; TCRdb stores just in-frame clones and leaves some out. The sample yields approximately 90,000 clones, approximately 76% seen once. Sequencing used PBMCs. The origin of the receptors is a male donor in good health and CMV-seronegative. The CDR3 runs from the conserved cysteine through the conserved F or W. A D gene is named only where the DNA matches it firmly. A clone size is listed for some rows: how often the clone was seen (once, few, many), or a class if it is expanded.

cdr3_nt: TGTGCCAGTCCCCGGGGAGAAGGCAATCAGCCCCAGCATTTT
cdr3_aa: CASPRGEGNQPQHF
clone_size: -
j_call: TRBJ1-5
d_call: -
v_call: TRBV27

cdr3_nt: TGCGCCAGCAAGACAGGGGGGCCCTACGAGCAGTACTTC
cdr3_aa: CASKTGGPYEQYF
clone_size: -
j_call: TRBJ2-7
d_call: TRBD1
v_call: TRBV10-2

cdr3_nt: TGTGCCAGCAGTTTATCCGGGACAGGGCCCCTTACCTCTGGAAACACCATATATTTT
cdr3_aa: CASSLSGTGPLTSGNTIYF
clone_size: -
j_call: TRBJ1-3
d_call: TRBD1
v_call: TRBV28

cdr3_nt: TGCGCCAGCAGCCAGGTACTAGGGAACACCGGGGAGCTGTTTTTT
cdr3_aa: CASSQVLGNTGELFF
clone_size: -
j_call: TRBJ2-2
d_call: -
v_call: TRBV4-1

cdr3_nt: TGTGCCAGCATTAGAAGCGGGGGGGCCCAGGAGCAGTTCTTC
cdr3_aa: CASIRSGGAQEQFF
clone_size: -
j_call: TRBJ2-1
d_call: TRBD2
v_call: TRBV6-5

cdr3_nt: TGTGCCAGCTCCCCATGGGACAGGAGTCTCCGGCGGGCTTTCTTT
cdr3_aa: CASSPWDRSLRRAFF
clone_size: -
j_call: TRBJ1-1
d_call: TRBD1
v_call: TRBV5-8

cdr3_nt: TGCGCCAGCAGCCACGGACAGGGGTTGAGGGAGCAGTACTTC
cdr3_aa: CASSHGQGLREQYF
clone_size: -
j_call: TRBJ2-7
d_call: TRBD1
v_call: TRBV4-3

cdr3_nt: TGTGCCAGCAGCCGACTAGCGGGAGGACAAGATACGCAGTATTTT
cdr3_aa: CASSRLAGGQDTQYF
clone_size: -
j_call: TRBJ2-3
d_call: TRBD2
v_call: TRBV7-2

cdr3_nt: TGTGCCAGCAGCGACCTAGCGGGGGCCACAGATACGCAGTATTTT
cdr3_aa: CASSDLAGATDTQYF
clone_size: -
j_call: TRBJ2-3
d_call: TRBD2
v_call: TRBV9

cdr3_nt: TGTGCCAGCAGCCCCCTGGGACAGGGGGTAAAACTGTTTTTT
cdr3_aa: CASSPLGQGVKLFF
clone_size: -
j_call: TRBJ1-4
d_call: TRBD1
v_call: TRBV6-5

cdr3_nt: TGTGCCAGCAAGAGGGAAATCACAGATACGCAGTATTTT
cdr3_aa: CASKREITDTQYF
clone_size: -
j_call: TRBJ2-3
d_call: -
v_call: TRBV6-1

cdr3_nt: TGCGCCAGCAGCTTGGGTGGGACAGAAGAAAAACTGTTTTTT
cdr3_aa: CASSLGGTEEKLFF
clone_size: -
j_call: TRBJ1-4
d_call: TRBD1
v_call: TRBV5-1

cdr3_nt: TGTGCCAGCAGCTTACCCCGGGACAGGAACACTGAAGCTTTCTTT
cdr3_aa: CASSLPRDRNTEAFF
clone_size: -
j_call: TRBJ1-1
d_call: TRBD1
v_call: TRBV7-8

cdr3_nt: TGTGCCAGCAGGGATGAAAAAGGACAGGGGGCCGGTGAGCAGTTCTTC
cdr3_aa: CASRDEKGQGAGEQFF
clone_size: once
j_call: TRBJ2-1
d_call: TRBD1
v_call: TRBV7-8

cdr3_nt: TGTGCCAGTAGTATAGGGACCGGGACAGGGTTTTCAGGTACGCAGTATTTT
cdr3_aa: CASSIGTGTGFSGTQYF
clone_size: -
j_call: TRBJ2-3
d_call: TRBD1
v_call: TRBV19

cdr3_nt: TGTGCCAGCAGCCTAAAGGATCCGGGGGAAAAACGTCAGCCCCAGCATTTT
cdr3_aa: CASSLKDPGEKRQPQHF
clone_size: -
j_call: TRBJ1-5
d_call: -
v_call: TRBV21-1

cdr3_nt: TGTGCCAGCAACTCCCTTCTGAACTACGAGCAGTACTTC
cdr3_aa: CASNSLLNYEQYF
clone_size: -
j_call: TRBJ2-7
d_call: -
v_call: TRBV28

cdr3_nt: TGCGCCAGCAGCTTGGCCTGGGGACAGGGAAAAGAGACCCAGTACTTC
cdr3_aa: CASSLAWGQGKETQYF
clone_size: -
j_call: TRBJ2-5
d_call: TRBD1
v_call: TRBV5-1

cdr3_nt: TGCGCCAGCAGGGCCGGGACAGGGGGGGATGGCAATCAGCCCCAGCATTTT
cdr3_aa: CASRAGTGGDGNQPQHF
clone_size: once
j_call: TRBJ1-5
d_call: TRBD1
v_call: TRBV10-2

cdr3_nt: TGTGCCAGCAGCTTAGATTCGGGTACCTACGAGCAGTACTTC
cdr3_aa: CASSLDSGTYEQYF
clone_size: once
j_call: TRBJ2-7
d_call: -
v_call: TRBV11-2

cdr3_nt: TGTGCCAGCAGCCGACAGTCGAACACTGAAGCTTTCTTT
cdr3_aa: CASSRQSNTEAFF
clone_size: -
j_call: TRBJ1-1
d_call: -
v_call: TRBV7-6

cdr3_nt: TGCGCCAGCAGCCAAGATATGAGGGAATTGGCCTACGAGCAGTACTTC
cdr3_aa: CASSQDMRELAYEQYF
clone_size: -
j_call: TRBJ2-7
d_call: -
v_call: TRBV4-3

cdr3_nt: TGTGCCAGCAGTAGGAGTGACTTCTCTGGAAACACCATATATTTT
cdr3_aa: CASSRSDFSGNTIYF
clone_size: -
j_call: TRBJ1-3
d_call: -
v_call: TRBV9

cdr3_nt: TGTGCCAGCAGTTACGGGAGGTTGGGAGCTGCTAACTATGGCTACACCTTC
cdr3_aa: CASSYGRLGAANYGYTF
clone_size: -
j_call: TRBJ1-2
d_call: -
v_call: TRBV7-2

cdr3_nt: TGTGCCAGCAGTTTCCTATGGGGGGGCGCGAACACCGGGGAGCTGTTTTTT
cdr3_aa: CASSFLWGGANTGELFF
clone_size: few
j_call: TRBJ2-2
d_call: -
v_call: TRBV28

cdr3_nt: TGTGCCAGCAGCTCCAGGGTTGGCACTGAAGCTTTCTTT
cdr3_aa: CASSSRVGTEAFF
clone_size: -
j_call: TRBJ1-1
d_call: -
v_call: TRBV7-9

cdr3_nt: TGTGCCAGCAGTTTAGGACAGGCGAACACCGGGGAGCTGTTTTTT
cdr3_aa: CASSLGQANTGELFF
clone_size: -
j_call: TRBJ2-2
d_call: TRBD1
v_call: TRBV28

cdr3_nt: TGTGCCAGCAGCCAGTCGGGGTTCACAGATACGCAGTATTTT
cdr3_aa: CASSQSGFTDTQYF
clone_size: -
j_call: TRBJ2-3
d_call: -
v_call: TRBV9

cdr3_nt: TGTGCCAGCAGCGTACGTGGGACAGGGGGCTACGAGCAGTACTTC
cdr3_aa: CASSVRGTGGYEQYF
clone_size: once
j_call: TRBJ2-7
d_call: TRBD1
v_call: TRBV9

cdr3_nt: TGTGCCAGTAGTATCCGGTCCCTCAATCAGCCCCAGCATTTT
cdr3_aa: CASSIRSLNQPQHF
clone_size: once
j_call: TRBJ1-5
d_call: -
v_call: TRBV19

cdr3_nt: TGTGCCAGCAGAAACTCTCGGGCCAAAAACATTCAGTACTTC
cdr3_aa: CASRNSRAKNIQYF
clone_size: -
j_call: TRBJ2-4
d_call: -
v_call: TRBV9

cdr3_nt: TGTGCCAGCAGTCCGACTAGGTTGGCCGGGGAGCTGTTTTTT
cdr3_aa: CASSPTRLAGELFF
clone_size: -
j_call: TRBJ2-2
d_call: -
v_call: TRBV6-6

cdr3_nt: TGTGCCAGCAGTTTATCACCTCGGGGGTATGGCTACACCTTC
cdr3_aa: CASSLSPRGYGYTF
clone_size: few
j_call: TRBJ1-2
d_call: -
v_call: TRBV27

cdr3_nt: TGTGCCAGCAACCTCCAGGGTGAAGACACTGAAGCTTTCTTT
cdr3_aa: CASNLQGEDTEAFF
clone_size: -
j_call: TRBJ1-1
d_call: -
v_call: TRBV9

cdr3_nt: TGCGCCAGCAGCTTGCAGGGGGCCCGCAATCAGCCCCAGCATTTT
cdr3_aa: CASSLQGARNQPQHF
clone_size: once
j_call: TRBJ1-5
d_call: TRBD1
v_call: TRBV5-1

cdr3_nt: TGCGCCAGCAGCTTGGAGGCACAGGGGTTCTACAATGAGCAGTTCTTC
cdr3_aa: CASSLEAQGFYNEQFF
clone_size: -
j_call: TRBJ2-1
d_call: TRBD1
v_call: TRBV5-1

cdr3_nt: TGTGCCAGTAGTATCTTCGGGACTTCGAACACTGAAGCTTTCTTT
cdr3_aa: CASSIFGTSNTEAFF
clone_size: -
j_call: TRBJ1-1
d_call: -
v_call: TRBV19

cdr3_nt: TGTGCCAGTAGCGACAGGGGCCGTCAGCCCCAGCATTTT
cdr3_aa: CASSDRGRQPQHF
clone_size: -
j_call: TRBJ1-5
d_call: TRBD1
v_call: TRBV19

cdr3_nt: TGCGCCAGCAGTGGCGGGGGAGGGTCAGATACGCAGTATTTT
cdr3_aa: CASSGGGGSDTQYF
clone_size: -
j_call: TRBJ2-3
d_call: TRBD2
v_call: TRBV5-1

cdr3_nt: TGTGCCAGCAGGCGATCAGGACTTTCCTCCTACGAGCAGTACTTC
cdr3_aa: CASRRSGLSSYEQYF
clone_size: -
j_call: TRBJ2-7
d_call: -
v_call: TRBV27

cdr3_nt: TGCGCCAGCAGCTTGGAGCGGGGCAGCTATGGCTACACCTTC
cdr3_aa: CASSLERGSYGYTF
clone_size: -
j_call: TRBJ1-2
d_call: -
v_call: TRBV5-1

cdr3_nt: TGTGCCAGCAGTACCGGGACAGGGGGCAATGAGCAGTTCTTC
cdr3_aa: CASSTGTGGNEQFF
clone_size: few
j_call: TRBJ2-1
d_call: TRBD1
v_call: TRBV6-5

cdr3_nt: TGTGCCAGCAGCCGCGGAAAGGGGGAATTGTATGGCTACACCTTC
cdr3_aa: CASSRGKGELYGYTF
clone_size: -
j_call: TRBJ1-2
d_call: -
v_call: TRBV6-5

cdr3_nt: TGTGCCACCAGCGCACCGACAGGGAGTGGCTACGAGCAGTACTTC
cdr3_aa: CATSAPTGSGYEQYF
clone_size: -
j_call: TRBJ2-7
d_call: TRBD1
v_call: TRBV15

cdr3_nt: TGCGCCAGCAGCACCGGGACAGGGAATTCACCCCTCCACTTT
cdr3_aa: CASSTGTGNSPLHF
clone_size: -
j_call: TRBJ1-6
d_call: TRBD1
v_call: TRBV5-1

cdr3_nt: TGCAGCGCCACTCCACAGGGGGTCAAAAACATTCAGTACTTC
cdr3_aa: CSATPQGVKNIQYF
clone_size: -
j_call: TRBJ2-4
d_call: TRBD1
v_call: TRBV29-1

cdr3_nt: TGTGCCAGCAGCTTGGCCGGGGTAGCGGGACCCTCTCCCACAGATACGCAGTATTTT
cdr3_aa: CASSLAGVAGPSPTDTQYF
clone_size: -
j_call: TRBJ2-3
d_call: TRBD2
v_call: TRBV5-8

cdr3_nt: TGTGCCAGCAGCTTTATGAGCGGGACAGGTTATGGCTACACCTTC
cdr3_aa: CASSFMSGTGYGYTF
clone_size: few
j_call: TRBJ1-2
d_call: TRBD1
v_call: TRBV7-9